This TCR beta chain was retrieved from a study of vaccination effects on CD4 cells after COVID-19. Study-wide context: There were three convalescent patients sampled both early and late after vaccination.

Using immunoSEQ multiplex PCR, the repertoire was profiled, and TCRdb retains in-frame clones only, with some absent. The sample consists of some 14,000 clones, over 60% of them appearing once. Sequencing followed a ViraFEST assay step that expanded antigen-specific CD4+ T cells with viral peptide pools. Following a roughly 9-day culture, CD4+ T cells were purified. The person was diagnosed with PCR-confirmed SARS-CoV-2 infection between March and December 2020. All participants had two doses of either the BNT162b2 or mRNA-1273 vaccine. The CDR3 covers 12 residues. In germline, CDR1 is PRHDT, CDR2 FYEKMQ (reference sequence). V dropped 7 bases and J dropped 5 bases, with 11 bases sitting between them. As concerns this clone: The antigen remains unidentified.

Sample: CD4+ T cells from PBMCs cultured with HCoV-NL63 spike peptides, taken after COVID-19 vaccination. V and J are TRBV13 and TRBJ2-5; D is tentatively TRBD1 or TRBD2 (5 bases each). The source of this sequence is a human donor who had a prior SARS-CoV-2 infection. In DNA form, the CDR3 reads TGTGCCAGCACCCACAGGAGGGAGACCCAGTACTTC. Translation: CASTHRRETQYF.